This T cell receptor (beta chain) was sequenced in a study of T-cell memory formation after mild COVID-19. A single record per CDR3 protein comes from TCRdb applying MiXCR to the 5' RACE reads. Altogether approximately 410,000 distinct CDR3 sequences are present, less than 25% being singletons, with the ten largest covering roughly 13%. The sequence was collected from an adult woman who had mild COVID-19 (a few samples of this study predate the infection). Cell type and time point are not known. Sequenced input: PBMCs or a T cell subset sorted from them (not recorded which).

In nucleotides, the CDR3 is TGTGCCAGCAGCTTATCGATGTTCACAGATACGCAGTATTTT. Its translation is CASSLSMFTDTQYF. This sequence joins TRBV7-2 and TRBJ2-3, with D hard to call. The ends were cut back, 2 bases at V and 2 bases at J, with 8 bases in the middle. The CDR3 contains 14 residues. Germline loops: CDR1 SGHTA, CDR2 FQGNSA.